This TCR beta chain was observed in a study of cytomegalovirus exposure and HLA in healthy donors (dated 2017 in TCRdb). About the study as a whole: An earlier analysis of more than 550 of the donors reported approximately 300 Gb of sequence data and 117 million unique TCR beta sequences obtained from some 200 million T cells. Roughly 300 gigabases of sequencing data and around 90 million unique TCR sequences made up an early release that covered approximately 620 HLA-typed donors. Of the approximately 400 genotyped donors, less than 90% were placed in the genetic ancestry cluster associated with self-reported Caucasian donors. The aim of the study was to test whether cataloging public T cell receptors could identify signatures of past pathogen exposure. The T cell repertoires of 550 to 850 subjects were profiled by immunosequencing and related to cytomegalovirus serostatus. A separate validation cohort of some 130 different subjects was used in addition to the roughly 670-subject first cohort. High-throughput TCR immunosequencing, statistical association of individual TCRs with disease status, and machine learning were combined to predict cytomegalovirus infection status. In a later analysis, previously published TCR beta repertoires from fewer than 750 donors were re-analyzed and high-resolution HLA genotyping was added so that TCR occurrence patterns could be studied. In the later analysis, no new phenotypic data were used to find candidate immune exposures; instead, reliance was placed on TCR beta sequences and their occurrence across donors. In an earlier analysis of 550 to 700 of the donors, high-throughput TCR beta sequencing was used to judge whether each TCR beta V gene segment behaved as functional or pseudogenic. Donor age, sex, ethnicity and CMV serostatus were collected together with the repertoire data. A later genetic analysis took genome-wide SNP genotypes for about three fifths of the roughly 670 donors and used that subset as a discovery cohort. Every discovery cohort repertoire had been produced on one sequencing platform. Both class I and class II loci were covered by HLA typing, at four-digit resolution. The number of typed donors differed by locus: about 620-640 for A, B, C, DRB1 and DQB1; roughly 510 for DQA1; approximately 600 for DPA1; and around 470 for DPB1. Four or five DR-DQ haplotypes were handled as single units for association and clustering because linkage in the cohort was strong. On average, 235,054 unique TCR beta nucleotide sequences were sequenced per donor among 398 genotyped donors of the cohort, with 15% to 20% of those sequences being non-productive. Beyond this particular receptor, the publication reports: In a later analysis, HLA-associated TCR beta chains were found to be more clonally expanded and to have lower generation probabilities than equally common non-associated chains. A later genetic analysis reported fewer N-insertions in productive TCRs among donors in an Asian-associated ancestry cluster than the approximately 700-donor mean. When HLA alleles, especially DR and DQ, strongly co-occurred, attributing TCR associations to individual alleles was difficult. Immune exposure information for the cohort was limited to CMV serostatus. An association between a missense DCLRE1C variant and V-gene and J-gene trimming of TCR beta chains was found in a later genetic analysis and replicated in an independent cohort. In vitro tests confirmed that three of the cytomegalovirus-associated TCR beta chains recognize cytomegalovirus antigens. While some public TCRs were present in many individuals, most TCR sequences turned up only very rarely across donors. Correlated functional status among segregating V segments might reflect linkage disequilibrium, but an unknown experimental factor could not be ruled out. The presence/absence analyses assumed that sequencing depth was roughly uniform across donors, and that assumption may not be true. The classifier was reported to diagnose cytomegalovirus status with high specificity and sensitivity in both the original and validation cohorts. Some IMGT-functional V segments, including TRBV6-2 and TRBV6-3, could not be distinguished by the 87-base-pair reads and were therefore excluded. The study listed over 150 TCR beta chains as associated with cytomegalovirus. A cluster of highly shared sequence variants was judged likely to represent a technical artifact of the sequencing pipeline. A further reported finding was that TCR beta sequences accurately predicted the HLA-A and HLA-B alleles for most subjects in the first cohort. Because HLA typing was unavailable for some donors at each locus, only the typed subset was used in association tests. In a later analysis, the rate of TCR association differed among HLA loci, with DRB1 alleles having the most associated TCRs and HLA-C alleles having the fewest. Broadly in line with IMGT annotations, most TCR beta V segments showed up in productive rearrangements about 87% or about 30% of the time in an earlier analysis of several hundred of the donors. Specific HLA alleles were associated with 15,000 to 20,000 TCR beta sequences at a false discovery rate of 0.05 in a later analysis. Because counts were too low, some 17 rarely observed V segments, including chromosome 9 orphons, were left out of the earlier analysis of 500 to 650 of the donors. It was suggested by the authors that the approach could potentially be generalized to other disease states and immunological phenotypes. A later analysis reported that several top co-occurrence clusters appeared linked to parvovirus B19, influenza, CMV and Epstein-Barr virus. The cohort was sequenced for TCR beta chains only, and without alpha or paired-chain data the features that could be detected were limited. In a later analysis, most CMV-associated TCR beta chains were found to appear HLA-restricted, with HLA associations seemingly driven largely by CMV exposure.

Worth noting for this clone: Its antigen is currently not known. No per-base quality is available; no much larger clone lies one base away.

As encoded in the germline V gene (reference sequence), CDR1 is GTSNPN while CDR2 is SVGIG. Relative to germline, V is missing 3 bases and J is missing 3 bases, with 7 bases of the junction outside any gene match. The CDR3, cysteine through phenylalanine, is 16 amino acids long. Of the read, only the CDR3 DNA is kept; its 48 bases are in frame from base 1. In total, 600 or so healthy bone marrow donors made up the cohort. Cohort members were all nominally healthy when sampled, although unrecorded immune exposures were likely present. The donor was CMV seropositive and belonged to the group of 250 to 300 seropositive cohort members. A peripheral blood sample was provided by each donor, and peripheral blood mononuclear cells were used for TCR beta sequencing. Genomic DNA was extracted from the blood cell samples with the Qiagen DNeasy Blood Extraction Kit. Receptor libraries were prepared by the immunoSEQ multiplex PCR assay. For the multiplex PCR, a mixture combining 60 forward primers for TCR Vbeta segments and 13 reverse primers for TCR Jbeta segments was used. A multiplex PCR assay on genomic DNA amplified the CDR3 region of rearranged TCR beta genes. Amplified TCR beta libraries were sequenced as 87-base-pair reads on the Illumina HiSeq System. On the authors' methods: A later analysis counted approximately 74 million unique TCR beta chains across the 666 repertoires, and 10 million to 11 million of these chains were shared by at least two donors. Raw reads were error-corrected and collapsed into unique sequences by a nearest-neighbor algorithm in which closely related sequences were merged to remove PCR and sequencing errors. Alignment of CDR3 sequences to IMGT reference sequences was used to assign V, D and J gene segments. Each retained sequence needed at least a six-nucleotide match to both a V gene segment and a J gene segment. A rearrangement counted as productive if the CDR3 had no stop codons and remained in frame with V and J, and every other rearrangement counted as non-productive. CDR3 was defined by IMGT convention, running from the second conserved V-encoded cysteine to the conserved J-encoded phenylalanine. The earlier analysis of roughly 590 of the donors excluded sequences that lacked an unambiguous match to a single V gene segment. In an earlier analysis of 587 of the donors, V segments were called functional above 56.7% productive rearrangements and were called segregating when the between-donor standard deviation exceeded 5%. A statistical classification framework was developed to diagnose cytomegalovirus status using the catalog of TCR beta chain sequences. In a later analysis, V and J genes were assigned by comparing TCR nucleotide sequences against IMGT/GENE-DB human TR gene sequences. A later analysis assigned CDR3 sequences and most-parsimonious VDJ recombination scenarios with the TCRdist pipeline. A later analysis defined each TCR beta chain by its CDR3 amino acid sequence plus V-gene family, and excluded reads lacking a unique V-gene family. In a later analysis, fewer than 650 highly shared, low-generation-probability nucleotide sequences were removed to address suspected cross-contamination and a sequencing artifact. A later analysis calculated a clonal expansion index for each public chain from normalized within-repertoire ranks of inferred template counts. In a later analysis, generation probabilities were computed with a VDJ recombination model fitted to out-of-frame rearrangements, and the resulting probabilities were checked against IGoR. In a later analysis, hypergeometric tests were used to score TCR-TCR, TCR-HLA and TCR-CMV co-occurrence, with a repertoire-size bias correction applied to TCR pairs. A later analysis estimated false discovery rates by permuting HLA or CMV assignments 20 times. A later analysis grouped co-occurring TCRs with DBSCAN, adding TCRdist sequence similarity when clustering within HLA-allele-positive subsets. Co-occurrence clustering excluded repertoires with fewer than 30,000 or more than 120,000 public chains, plus five with anomalous nucleotide sharing. TCRdb obtained this table from immuneACCESS and retained in-frame rearrangements with V and J assigned. These tables miss some clones; where compared with another copy, unresolved V genes account for less than half of the shortfall, and the remainder is unexplained. V, J and clone size are those of that table, while D and trimming were read from the DNA. For this sample the table gives 65,000 to 85,000 clones, of which around 65% were detected only once. Roughly 5% of the sample rests with the top ten.

This clonotype was obtained from a man in his sixties in good health and CMV-seropositive. The chain employs TRBV30 and TRBJ2-1, with 11 middle bases fitting TRBD1. The sequenced material came from PBMCs. CDR3 reads: CAWSPLGTGGYNEQFF. The nucleotide sequence is TGTGCCTGGAGCCCCCTCGGGACAGGGGGCTACAATGAGCAGTTCTTC. Beyond the CDR3, the reference TRBV30 and TRBJ2-1 genes provide the residues; the full variable domain reads: SQTIHQWPATLVQPVGSPLSLECTVEGTSNPNLYWYRQAAGRGLQLLFYSVGIGQISSEVPQNLSASRPQDRQFILSSKKLLLSDSGFYLCAWSPLGTGGYNEQFFGPGTRLTVL.